The rows below give T cell receptor beta chains drawn from one sample of a study of Graves' ophthalmopathy and Graves' hyperthyroidism. TCRdb redid the calling of the multiplex PCR reads with MiXCR, one entry per CDR3 protein. The sample carries 500,000 to 600,000 distinct CDR3 sequences, under 45% recorded once. Input material: peripheral blood or thyroid tissue (not recorded which). The receptors come from an adult man with Graves' hyperthyroidism. CDR3s include the opening cysteine and the closing phenylalanine or tryptophan. Fields, in order: D gene, J gene, V gene, clone size, CDR3 protein, CDR3 DNA. The D gene is left open where the match is weak. Expanded clones are given a class, and other clones once, few, many or no size at all.

d_call: -
j_call: TRBJ1-1
v_call: TRBV3-1
clone_size: -
cdr3_aa: CASSREWGFDTEAFF
cdr3_nt: TGTGCCAGCAGCCGAGAGTGGGGGTTCGACACTGAAGCTTTCTTT

d_call: TRBD2
j_call: TRBJ2-5
v_call: TRBV4-1
clone_size: -
cdr3_aa: CASSQHPGGGTKETQYF
cdr3_nt: TGCGCCAGCAGCCAGCATCCGGGGGGGGGGACTAAGGAGACCCAGTACTTC

d_call: -
j_call: TRBJ1-1
v_call: TRBV7-2
clone_size: -
cdr3_aa: CASSLGVGNTEASF
cdr3_nt: TGCGCCAGCAGCTTAGGTGTAGGGAACACTGAAGCTTCCTTT

d_call: -
j_call: TRBJ2-7
v_call: TRBV24-1
clone_size: many
cdr3_aa: CATSDFAGNEQYF
cdr3_nt: TGTGCCACCAGTGATTTCGCCGGAAACGAGCAGTACTTC

d_call: TRBD1
j_call: TRBJ1-6
v_call: TRBV20-1
clone_size: many
cdr3_aa: CSALTGTALSPLHF
cdr3_nt: TGCAGTGCTTTAACCGGGACAGCACTCTCACCCCTCCACTTT

d_call: TRBD2
j_call: TRBJ2-2
v_call: TRBV5-1
clone_size: -
cdr3_aa: CASSFSSGRADTGELFF
cdr3_nt: TGCGCCAGCAGCTTCTCCAGCGGGAGGGCCGACACCGGGGAGCTGTTTTTT

d_call: -
j_call: TRBJ1-2
v_call: TRBV9
clone_size: -
cdr3_aa: CASSVRGDDYGYAF
cdr3_nt: TGTGCCAGCAGCGTGAGGGGGGACGACTATGGCTACGCCTTC

d_call: TRBD1
j_call: TRBJ1-2
v_call: TRBV2
clone_size: few
cdr3_aa: CASSPTGQVNYGYTF
cdr3_nt: TGTGCCAGCAGCCCGACAGGGCAGGTGAACTATGGCTACACCTTC

d_call: -
j_call: TRBJ1-2
v_call: TRBV7-9
clone_size: -
cdr3_aa: CASRPGSVRGYTF
cdr3_nt: TGTGCCAGCAGACCCGGGTCAGTTCGAGGCTACACCTTC

d_call: TRBD2
j_call: TRBJ2-7
v_call: TRBV10-3
clone_size: few
cdr3_aa: CAISESSSGLSYEQYF
cdr3_nt: TGTGCCATCAGTGAGTCCTCTAGCGGACTTTCCTACGAGCAGTACTTC

d_call: TRBD1
j_call: TRBJ2-7
v_call: TRBV10-3
clone_size: many
cdr3_aa: CAISDGQGAAYEQYF
cdr3_nt: TGTGCCATCAGCGACGGACAGGGGGCCGCCTACGAGCAGTACTTC

d_call: TRBD1
j_call: TRBJ2-7
v_call: TRBV27
clone_size: few
cdr3_aa: CASSGTGVAEQYF
cdr3_nt: TGTGCCAGCAGTGGGACAGGGGTGGCCGAGCAGTACTTC

d_call: -
j_call: TRBJ2-5
v_call: TRBV7-3
clone_size: -
cdr3_aa: CASSPFQGKETQYF
cdr3_nt: TGTGCCAGCAGCCCCTTCCAGGGTAAAGAGACCCAGTACTTC

d_call: -
j_call: TRBJ2-5
v_call: TRBV20-1
clone_size: -
cdr3_aa: CSARRRRSNQPQYF
cdr3_nt: TGCAGTGCTAGACGAAGACGTAGCAATCAGCCCCAGTACTTC

d_call: TRBD1
j_call: TRBJ2-7
v_call: TRBV7-9
clone_size: -
cdr3_aa: CASSFRDRGEKAYEQYF
cdr3_nt: TGTGCCAGCAGCTTCCGGGACAGGGGGGAGAAGGCCTACGAGCAGTACTTC

d_call: TRBD1
j_call: TRBJ2-7
v_call: TRBV28
clone_size: -
cdr3_aa: CASSGGTGIPYEQYF
cdr3_nt: TGTGCCAGCAGCGGCGGGACAGGGATCCCCTACGAGCAGTACTTC

d_call: -
j_call: TRBJ2-3
v_call: TRBV10-3
clone_size: -
cdr3_aa: CAISPSTDTQYF
cdr3_nt: TGTGCCATCAGCCCGAGCACAGATACGCAGTATTTT

d_call: TRBD2
j_call: TRBJ2-5
v_call: TRBV24-1
clone_size: -
cdr3_aa: CATQTTSGTGSTQYF
cdr3_nt: TGTGCCACCCAAACGACTAGCGGGACAGGGTCGACCCAGTACTTC

d_call: TRBD1
j_call: TRBJ1-2
v_call: TRBV5-8
clone_size: many
cdr3_aa: CASSSQGNYGYTF
cdr3_nt: TGTGCCAGCAGCTCACAGGGGAACTATGGCTACACCTTC

d_call: -
j_call: TRBJ1-4
v_call: TRBV25-1
clone_size: -
cdr3_aa: CAPLDSAATNEKLFF
cdr3_nt: TGTGCCCCTCTAGACAGCGCCGCAACTAATGAAAAACTGTTTTTT

d_call: -
j_call: TRBJ1-2
v_call: TRBV7-8
clone_size: many
cdr3_aa: CASSLAATGVSRYGYTF
cdr3_nt: TGTGCCAGCAGCTTAGCGGCGACAGGCGTATCCCGCTATGGCTACACCTTC

d_call: TRBD1
j_call: TRBJ1-1
v_call: TRBV3-1
clone_size: -
cdr3_aa: CASSERTGWTEAFF
cdr3_nt: TGTGCCAGCAGCGAACGGACAGGATGGACTGAAGCTTTCTTT

d_call: -
j_call: TRBJ1-5
v_call: TRBV29-1
clone_size: -
cdr3_aa: CSASESGVETQHF
cdr3_nt: TGCAGCGCTTCTGAAAGCGGGGTGGAGACCCAGCATTTT

d_call: -
j_call: TRBJ2-7
v_call: TRBV5-1
clone_size: many
cdr3_aa: CASSLEAGGLSYEQYF
cdr3_nt: TGCGCCAGCAGCTTGGAAGCGGGCGGTTTAAGCTACGAGCAGTACTTC

d_call: -
j_call: TRBJ1-1
v_call: TRBV2
clone_size: -
cdr3_aa: CASSGAARRNTEAFF
cdr3_nt: TGTGCCAGCAGTGGGGCGGCAAGGAGGAACACTGAGGCTTTCTTT

d_call: TRBD1
j_call: TRBJ1-2
v_call: TRBV5-1
clone_size: few
cdr3_aa: CASSSRVGGASGYTF
cdr3_nt: TGCGCCAGCAGCAGTCGGGTAGGGGGCGCCTCTGGCTACACCTTC

d_call: -
j_call: TRBJ1-2
v_call: TRBV9
clone_size: -
cdr3_aa: CASSTPGGNYGYTF
cdr3_nt: TGTGCCAGCAGCACTCCGGGAGGGAACTATGGCTACACCTTC

d_call: TRBD1
j_call: TRBJ1-5
v_call: TRBV2
clone_size: many
cdr3_aa: CASSTNRGSNQPQHF
cdr3_nt: TGTGCCAGCAGTACAAACAGGGGTAGCAATCAGCCCCAGCATTTT

d_call: -
j_call: TRBJ1-5
v_call: TRBV7-9
clone_size: many
cdr3_aa: CASSLRGGPQHF
cdr3_nt: TGTGCCAGCAGTTTAAGGGGGGGGCCCCAGCATTTT

d_call: TRBD2
j_call: TRBJ2-5
v_call: TRBV7-2
clone_size: -
cdr3_aa: CASSLALAGGYGDTQYF
cdr3_nt: TGTGCCAGCAGCTTAGCGCTAGCGGGGGGGTATGGGGATACGCAGTACTTC

d_call: -
j_call: TRBJ2-2
v_call: TRBV7-9
clone_size: many
cdr3_aa: CASSLTRNTGELFF
cdr3_nt: TGTGCCAGCAGCCTTACTAGGAACACCGGGGAGCTGTTTTTT

d_call: -
j_call: TRBJ2-3
v_call: TRBV7-3
clone_size: -
cdr3_aa: CASSLTSDSTDTQYF
cdr3_nt: TGTGCCAGCAGCTTAACTAGCGATAGCACAGATACGCAGTATTTT

d_call: -
j_call: TRBJ2-5
v_call: TRBV2
clone_size: -
cdr3_aa: CASSEVYSNQPQYF
cdr3_nt: TGTGCCAGCAGTGAAGTTTATAGCAATCAGCCCCAGTACTTC

d_call: -
j_call: TRBJ1-1
v_call: TRBV29-1
clone_size: many
cdr3_aa: CSSPGSETGNTEAFF
cdr3_nt: TGCAGCTCCCCGGGGTCGGAGACAGGGAACACTGAAGCTTTCTTT

d_call: -
j_call: TRBJ1-3
v_call: TRBV20-1
clone_size: many
cdr3_aa: CSAQVPAGNTIYF
cdr3_nt: TGCAGTGCCCAAGTCCCTGCAGGAAACACCATATATTTT

d_call: TRBD2
j_call: TRBJ2-5
v_call: TRBV7-6
clone_size: -
cdr3_aa: CASSLVGGGYQETQYF
cdr3_nt: TGTGCCAGCAGCTTAGTTGGCGGGGGGTACCAAGAGACCCAGTACTTC

d_call: -
j_call: TRBJ1-2
v_call: TRBV6-5
clone_size: few
cdr3_aa: CASSYPSGAGYGYTF
cdr3_nt: TGTGCCAGCAGTTACCCCTCGGGGGCCGGCTATGGCTACACCTTC

d_call: -
j_call: TRBJ2-7
v_call: TRBV7-8
clone_size: many
cdr3_aa: CASSLLVGNTHEQYF
cdr3_nt: TGTGCCAGCAGCTTACTCGTGGGAAATACTCACGAGCAGTACTTC

d_call: -
j_call: TRBJ2-3
v_call: TRBV29-1
clone_size: -
cdr3_aa: CSVGEIHYTDTQYF
cdr3_nt: TGCAGCGTTGGGGAGATACATTACACAGATACGCAGTATTTT

d_call: TRBD1
j_call: TRBJ2-7
v_call: TRBV19
clone_size: many
cdr3_aa: CASRPGQSFDEQYF
cdr3_nt: TGTGCCAGTAGGCCGGGACAGTCCTTCGACGAGCAGTACTTC

d_call: -
j_call: TRBJ2-7
v_call: TRBV12-3/TRBV12-4
clone_size: many
cdr3_aa: CASTLSRNEQYF
cdr3_nt: TGTGCCAGCACCCTCAGTCGGAACGAGCAGTACTTC

d_call: TRBD1
j_call: TRBJ2-7
v_call: TRBV20-1
clone_size: -
cdr3_aa: CSAGKDRGSSSYEQYF
cdr3_nt: TGCAGTGCTGGCAAGGACAGGGGGTCGAGCTCCTACGAGCAGTACTTC

d_call: TRBD2
j_call: TRBJ2-5
v_call: TRBV11-2
clone_size: -
cdr3_aa: CASSLGPSGVYQETQYF
cdr3_nt: TGTGCCAGCAGCTTAGGTCCAAGCGGGGTCTACCAAGAGACCCAGTACTTC

d_call: -
j_call: TRBJ2-5
v_call: TRBV2
clone_size: many
cdr3_aa: CASSASRYQETQYF
cdr3_nt: TGTGCCAGCAGTGCATCCAGGTACCAAGAGACCCAGTACTTC

d_call: -
j_call: TRBJ1-1
v_call: TRBV19
clone_size: -
cdr3_aa: CASSQPTGSAFF
cdr3_nt: TGTGCCAGTAGTCAACCCACAGGGTCCGCTTTCTTT

d_call: -
j_call: TRBJ1-2
v_call: TRBV29-1
clone_size: -
cdr3_aa: CSGEQGSGYTF
cdr3_nt: TGCAGCGGGGAACAGGGATCTGGCTACACCTTC

d_call: -
j_call: TRBJ2-1
v_call: TRBV7-2
clone_size: -
cdr3_aa: CASSLPQYNEQFF
cdr3_nt: TGTGCCAGCAGCTTGCCCCAATACAATGAGCAGTTCTTC

d_call: TRBD1
j_call: TRBJ1-5
v_call: TRBV24-1
clone_size: few
cdr3_aa: CATSEPGQGWSQPQHF
cdr3_nt: TGTGCCACCAGTGAGCCCGGACAGGGGTGGAGCCAGCCCCAGCATTTT

d_call: -
j_call: TRBJ1-1
v_call: TRBV6-6
clone_size: few
cdr3_aa: CASSYVADSLNTEAFF
cdr3_nt: TGTGCCAGCAGTTACGTCGCAGACAGTTTGAACACTGAAGCTTTCTTT

d_call: -
j_call: TRBJ1-3
v_call: TRBV12-3/TRBV12-4
clone_size: many
cdr3_aa: CASRHMGGHLGNTIYF
cdr3_nt: TGTGCCAGCAGGCATATGGGGGGGCACCTTGGAAACACCATATATTTT

d_call: TRBD1
j_call: TRBJ2-5
v_call: TRBV29-1
clone_size: many
cdr3_aa: CSINRGQETQYF
cdr3_nt: TGCAGCATCAACAGGGGTCAAGAGACCCAGTACTTC

d_call: -
j_call: TRBJ2-5
v_call: TRBV10-3
clone_size: medium-sized
cdr3_aa: CAISASQETQYF
cdr3_nt: TGTGCCATCAGTGCTTCCCAAGAGACCCAGTACTTC

d_call: TRBD2
j_call: TRBJ2-2
v_call: TRBV9
clone_size: few
cdr3_aa: CASSPSGGTGELFF
cdr3_nt: TGTGCCAGCAGCCCGAGCGGGGGCACCGGGGAGCTGTTTTTT

d_call: -
j_call: TRBJ1-2
v_call: TRBV6-1
clone_size: many
cdr3_aa: CASSEGRQYYGYTF
cdr3_nt: TGTGCCAGCAGTGAGGGACGGCAGTACTATGGCTACACCTTC

d_call: TRBD1
j_call: TRBJ2-2
v_call: TRBV7-3
clone_size: many
cdr3_aa: CASSLQTAAGQANTGELFF
cdr3_nt: TGTGCCAGCAGCTTACAAACGGCGGCCGGACAGGCGAACACCGGGGAGCTGTTTTTT

d_call: -
j_call: TRBJ1-1
v_call: TRBV3-1
clone_size: once
cdr3_aa: CASTSGVTSWEAFF
cdr3_nt: TGTGCCAGCACAAGTGGTGTGACGAGCTGGGAAGCTTTCTTT